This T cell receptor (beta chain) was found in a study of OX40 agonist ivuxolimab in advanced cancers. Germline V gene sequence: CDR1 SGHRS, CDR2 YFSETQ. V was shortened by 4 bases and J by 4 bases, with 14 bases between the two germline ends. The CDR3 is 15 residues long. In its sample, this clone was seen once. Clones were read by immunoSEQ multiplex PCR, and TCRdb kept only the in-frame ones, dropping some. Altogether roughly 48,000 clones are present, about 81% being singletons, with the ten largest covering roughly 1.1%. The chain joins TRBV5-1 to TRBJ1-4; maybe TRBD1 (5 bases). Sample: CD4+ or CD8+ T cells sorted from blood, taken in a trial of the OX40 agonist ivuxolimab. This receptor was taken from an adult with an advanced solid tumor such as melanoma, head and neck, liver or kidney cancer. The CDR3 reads CASSLQGRINEKLFF. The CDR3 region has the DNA TGCGCCAGCAGCCTGCAGGGACGGATTAATGAAAAACTGTTTTTT. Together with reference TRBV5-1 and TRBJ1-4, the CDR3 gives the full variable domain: KAGVTQTPRYLIKTRGQQVTLSCSPISGHRSVSWYQQTPGQGLQFLFEYFSETQRNKGNFPGRFSGRQFSNSRSEMNVSTLELGDSALYLCASSLQGRINEKLFFGSGTQLSVL.